The next 30 T cell receptor beta chains were all read from a single sample in a study of blood T cells in healthy people across ages. Combining a sample-barcoded 5' primer with a J-beta primer mix, a second PCR ran for about 7 to 11 cycles. In TCRdb, the 5' RACE reads were re-called with MiXCR into one record per CDR3 protein. The data show about 970,000 distinct CDR3 sequences, roughly half seen once. The sample taken for sequencing was blood. Receptor source: a woman aged 60-75 years in good health.

This clonotype was seen a handful of times. The V gene is TRBV30, the J gene TRBJ2-4, with no clear D. The V and J ends lost 1 base and 6 bases respectively, with 4 bases between them. This CDR3 is 11 amino acids long. CDR1 and CDR2 from the germline V gene are GTSNPN and SVGIG (reference sequence). CDR3: CAWSGGNIQYF. The CDR3 coding sequence is TGTGCCTGGAGTGGGGGAAACATTCAGTACTTC.

The chain joins TRBV13 to TRBJ2-1; D unresolved. The CDR3 contains 15 residues. Trimming left V 5 bases short and J 8 bases short, with 19 bases between. Germline V gene data show CDR1 as PRHDT and CDR2 as FYEKMQ (reference sequence). The CDR3 bases are TGTGCCAGCAGCCCTAGGATACAAAGCATCCATGAGCAGTTCTTC. Its protein product is CASSPRIQSIHEQFF.

This sequence joins TRBV10-3 and TRBJ2-5, with unresolved D. The J call may be in error: the DNA end matches TRBJ2-7 better. This CDR3 is built from 13 residues. Germline V gene lookup returns CDR1 ENHRY and CDR2 SYGVKD. CDR3 loop: CAISEPNTDEQYF. Written as DNA, the CDR3 is TGTGCCATCAGTGAGCCAAACACAGACGAGCAGTACTTC.

V is TRBV29-1 and J is TRBJ2-1; D is uncertain. The CDR3 runs to 11 residues. Germline CDR1 reads SQVTM; CDR2 reads ANQGSEA. Between the trimmed V and J ends, which lost 4 bases and 8 bases, there was a span of 9 bases. This chain's CDR3 is CSVAPKDEQFF. CDR3 DNA: TGCAGCGTTGCCCCCAAGGATGAGCAGTTCTTC.

There are a few counts of this clonotype. J is TRBJ2-1 and V is TRBV12-3 or TRBV12-4, with 7 bases that match TRBD1. With V trimmed by 2 bases and J by 12 bases, 7 bases remained unmatched. This CDR3 comprises 13 residues. The CDR3 reads CASSLSARGPQFF. The DNA for the CDR3 is TGTGCCAGCAGTTTATCGGCGAGGGGGCCGCAGTTCTTC.

The DNA for the CDR3 is TGTGCCAGCAGTATCAGCCCCGTTGGCCCCTACAATGAGCAGTTCTTC. This sequence encodes CASSISPVGPYNEQFF. The chain combines TRBV14 with TRBJ2-1, with D hard to call. The ends were cut back, 6 bases at V and 2 bases at J, with 17 bases in the middle. The CDR3 runs 16 residues. Per germline, CDR1 SGHDN and CDR2 FVKESK.

The chain employs TRBV5-6 and TRBJ2-7; perhaps TRBD2 as D (5 bases). The germline V and J ends were trimmed by 1 base and 7 bases, with 9 bases remaining between them. This CDR3 has 12 amino acids. Germline CDR1 and CDR2: SGHDT and YYEEEE. Written as DNA, the CDR3 is TGTGCCAGCAGCTTGCCGGGGATGGAGCAGTACTTC. Translated, it gives CASSLPGMEQYF.

The V gene is TRBV4-2, the J gene TRBJ2-7; D is ambiguous. CDR3 size: 16 residues. Trimming took 1 base from V and 4 from J, leaving 17 bases between them. The germline V gene has CDR1 LGHNA and CDR2 YNFKEQ. CDR3 nucleotides: TGTGCCAGCAGCCAAGTGCGGTCAAGCGCCGTTTACGAGCAGTACTTC. As protein: CASSQVRSSAVYEQYF.

This clonotype was counted only a few times. The chain has TRBV7-2 and TRBJ2-1, with TRBD1 as a possible D gene (6 bases). Germline values: CDR1 SGHTA, CDR2 FQGNSA. V was pared by 11 bases and J by 5 bases, with 22 bases between. The CDR3 is made up of 15 amino acids. The chain's CDR3 is CAGTLSDRINNEQFF. The DNA of the CDR3 is TGTGCCGGAACCCTGAGCGACAGGATCAACAATGAGCAGTTCTTC.

In this sample, this clonotype turned up a few times. The chain links TRBV3-1 to TRBJ2-5; 9 bases map to TRBD2. This CDR3 is 16 amino acids long. Germline CDR1 is LGHDT and CDR2 is YNNKEL (reference sequence). Trimming at V came to 4 bases and at J to 1 base, leaving 7 bases not matched to a gene. For the CDR3, the DNA is TGTGCCAGCAGCCCCTTGGGGCGGGAGGGCCAAGAGACCCAGTACTTC. This codes for CASSPLGREGQETQYF.

This clonotype was picked up a small number of times. The genes are TRBV4-3 and TRBJ1-2, with D perhaps matching TRBD1 (6 bases). V shed 0 bases and J shed 10 bases, with 18 bases lying between them. Germline V gives CDR1 LGHNA, CDR2 YSLEER. The length of the CDR3 is 15 residues. This CDR3 reads CASSQDYRGQVDYTF. CDR3 bases: TGCGCCAGCAGCCAAGATTACCGGGGGCAGGTTGACTACACCTTC.

This clonotype appeared a few times. J is TRBJ2-3 and V is TRBV7-3; D uncertain. The CDR3 contains 15 residues. V was pared by 1 base and J by 3 bases, with 11 bases between. Per the germline V gene, CDR1 is SGHTA and CDR2 is FQGTGA. CDR3 amino acids: CASSLSASDTDTQYF. CDR3 DNA: TGTGCCAGCAGCTTAAGTGCTAGTGATACAGATACGCAGTATTTT.

The V call is TRBV4-1, the J call TRBJ2-7, with 7 bases matching TRBD1. Unmatched junction bases numbered 7, after V lost 0 bases and J lost 2 bases. This CDR3 is built from 16 residues. CDR1 and CDR2 (germline): MGHRA, YSYEKL. The CDR3 region has the DNA TGCGCCAGCAGCCAAGAAGGGGCAGGGGGAACCTACGAGCAGTACTTC. This gives the protein CASSQEGAGGTYEQYF.

This chain links TRBV7-9 with TRBJ1-2; 7 bases align to TRBD1. V gave up 3 bases and J gave up 7 bases; unmatched junction bases: 17. Germline V gene data show CDR1 as SEHNR and CDR2 as FQNEAQ (reference sequence). The CDR3 covers 17 residues. The CDR3 reads CASSLAGQRAYPIGYTF. The CDR3 nucleotides are TGTGCCAGCAGCTTGGCGGGACAGCGAGCGTACCCTATTGGCTACACCTTC.

In its sample, this clonotype was seen a few times. This rearrangement joins TRBV20-1 to TRBJ2-1; TRBD2 agrees at 10 bases. The germline gives CDR1 DFQATT, CDR2 SNEGSKA (reference sequence). CDR3 size: 16 residues. J was trimmed by 7 bases and V by 1 base; bases with no gene match: 10. CDR3 coding DNA: TGCAGTGCTAGAGCTCCCCTAGCGGGAGTCGGTAATGAGCAGTTCTTC. This translates into CSARAPLAGVGNEQFF.

The chain employs TRBV10-3 and TRBJ2-7; 11 bases are a match to TRBD2. The CDR3 has 15 residues. The germline CDR1 and CDR2 sequences are ENHRY and SYGVKD. Unmatched junction bases numbered 6, after V lost 4 bases and J lost 4 bases. The CDR3 DNA reads as TGTGCCATCAGTGGGGGACTAGCGGCCACATACGAGCAGTACTTC. Translation gives CAISGGLAATYEQYF.

As regards this clonotype: At one end, the junction sequence differs from germline, possibly due to a read error. The V and J genes are TRBV28 and TRBJ2-3; D gene unclear. The CDR3 runs 12 residues. From germline, CDR1 is MDHEN and CDR2 SYDVKM. The CDR3 is CASNRIGDTQYF. CDR3 bases: TGCGCCAGCAACCGGATTGGGGATACGCAGTATTTT.

Many counts were recorded for this clonotype. The chain couples TRBV11-2 to TRBJ2-5, with 10 bases matching TRBD1. CDR3 length: 14 residues. With 5 bases clipped from V and 2 bases from J, the junction kept 2 bases outside the gene matches. CDR1 SGHAT and CDR2 FQNNGV come from the germline V gene. The CDR3 bases are TGTGCCAGCAGCGTGGACAGGGGGCAAGAGACCCAGTACTTC. Protein: CASSVDRGQETQYF.

This clonotype was observed a few times. This chain joins TRBV5-1 and TRBJ2-5; TRBD2 matches at 8 bases. The CDR3 loop spans 14 amino acids. The germline gives CDR1 SGHRS, CDR2 YFSETQ. The V segment lost 4 bases and the J segment 7 bases; nucleotides outside the gene matches: 9. The CDR3 nucleotides are TGCGCCAGCAGCACCGGGACTAGAGTAGGGACCCAGTACTTC. This gives the protein CASSTGTRVGTQYF.

The chain recombines TRBV5-6 with TRBJ2-7; 11 bases fit TRBD2. Germline V lookup: CDR1 SGHDT, CDR2 YYEEEE. CDR3 length: 15 residues. V lost 0 bases and J lost 5; bases outside the gene matches: 4. The DNA for the CDR3 is TGTGCCAGCAGCTTGGATAGCGGGAGGGTAAACGAGCAGTACTTC. It translates to CASSLDSGRVNEQYF.

Concerning this clonotype itself: One base away lies a much larger clone, so this may be a sequencing read error. The chain uses TRBV27 and TRBJ2-1; D is perhaps TRBD2 (6 bases). Per the germline V gene, CDR1 is MNHEY and CDR2 is SMNVEV (reference sequence). The CDR3 has 12 amino acids. The CDR3 spells CAGSRSGNEQFF. DNA for the CDR3: TGTGCCGGCAGCCGGAGCGGGAATGAGCAGTTCTTC.

V usage is TRBV5-6 and J usage is TRBJ2-4; no reliable D call. The CDR3 extends over 18 amino acids. V was cut by 4 bases and J by 0 bases, with 20 bases left in between. In germline, CDR1 is SGHDT, CDR2 YYEEEE. CDR3 sequence reads: CASSTETVSRLAKNIQYF. In DNA form, the CDR3 reads TGTGCCAGCAGCACGGAGACGGTGAGCAGACTAGCCAAAAACATTCAGTACTTC.

Turning to this clonotype: Germline and junction disagree at one end, which may indicate a read error. The rearrangement uses TRBV7-2 and TRBJ2-3; the D is unclear. There are 15 residues in the CDR3. The germline V gene has CDR1 SGHTA and CDR2 FQGNSA. As DNA, the CDR3 is TGTGCCGGCAGGCTAGGTGTCCTTAGCACAGATACGCAGTATTTT. It encodes CAGRLGVLSTDTQYF.

CDR3 DNA sequence: TGCAGCGTGCAAACAGGGTTAGAGACCCAGTACTTC. Amino acid sequence: CSVQTGLETQYF. The gene calls are TRBV29-1 and TRBJ2-5; TRBD1 might be the D (6 bases). Trimming took 6 bases from V and 4 from J, leaving 12 bases between them. The CDR3 runs 12 residues. Germline assignment: CDR1 SQVTM and CDR2 ANQGSEA.

The J gene is TRBJ2-4, the V gene TRBV29-1; 10 bases map to TRBD2. The CDR3 extends over 17 amino acids. CDR1 SQVTM and CDR2 ANQGSEA come from the germline V gene. The V and J ends lost 6 bases and 13 bases, in that order; junction bases with no gene match: 24. The CDR3 sequence: CSVERGGSGRALGEQYF. DNA of the CDR3: TGCAGCGTGGAAAGAGGGGGGAGCGGGAGGGCCTTGGGTGAGCAGTACTTC.

V usage is TRBV11-2 and J usage is TRBJ2-4; TRBD1 matches 10 bases. The CDR3 extends over 16 amino acids. The germline gives CDR1 SGHAT, CDR2 FQNNGV. The ends lost 3 bases at V and 7 bases at J; junction bases unmatched: 9. CDR3 nucleotide sequence: TGTGCCAGCAGCTTGCCCCGGGACAGGGGTATTAACATTCAGTACTTC. Translation: CASSLPRDRGINIQYF.

This clonotype was counted only a few times. The V gene is TRBV7-2, the J gene TRBJ2-4, with TRBD2 as a possible D gene (6 bases). TRBJ2-5 matches the DNA end more closely, so the J call is doubtful. Germline V gene lookup returns CDR1 SGHTA and CDR2 FQGNSA. The CDR3 length is 20 residues. The CDR3 bases are TGTGCCAGCAGCTTGCCCACGTCGGGGGTTCTTCCGCAATACCAAGAGACCCAGTACTTC. This sequence encodes CASSLPTSGVLPQYQETQYF.

The J gene is TRBJ1-2, the V gene TRBV27; no firm D call. This CDR3 region has 15 residues. CDR1 is MNHEY and CDR2 is SMNVEV in the germline V gene (reference sequence). Trimming pared 5 bases from V and 2 bases from J, leaving 15 bases between. In nucleotides, the CDR3 is TGTGCCAGCAGTATAGGGCCCCCATGGAACTATGGCTACACCTTC. Amino acid sequence: CASSIGPPWNYGYTF.

The rearrangement joins TRBV28 to TRBJ2-6; D is perhaps TRBD1 (6 bases). Germline CDR1 and CDR2: MDHEN and SYDVKM. The CDR3 extends over 18 amino acids. Trimming stripped 5 bases from V and 0 bases from J, with 17 bases between. In DNA form, the CDR3 reads TGTGCCAGCAGTCTAGTTAAGGGGGTCCGCTCTGGGGCCAACGTCCTGACTTTC. It is translated as CASSLVKGVRSGANVLTF.

CDR3 region: CASSQGTSGSDEQFF. CDR3 in DNA: TGCGCCAGCAGCCAAGGAACTAGCGGGAGCGATGAGCAGTTCTTC. The V call is TRBV4-3, the J call TRBJ2-1; 11 nucleotides match TRBD2. Germline assignment: CDR1 LGHNA and CDR2 YSLEER. V lost 1 base to trimming and J lost 8 bases; unmatched junction nucleotides: 4. The CDR3 extends over 15 amino acids.